The rows below give T cell receptor beta chains drawn from one sample of a study of blood T cell repertoires in COVID-19. The method was immunoSEQ multiplex PCR; TCRdb's version includes in-frame clones alone and lacks a portion of them. The sample lists hundreds of thousands of clones, nearly 85% occurring once. Sequencing input: peripheral blood. These receptors were collected from a woman younger than 45 with COVID-19, enrolled during active disease. Each CDR3 is given with its conserved first and last residue. The order of the fields is V gene, D gene, J gene, clone size, CDR3 DNA, CDR3 protein. The D gene is left open where the match is weak. Size is omitted from some rows. Given values are once, few, many or a class for expanded clones.

>TRBV5-1|NA|TRBJ2-2|NA
TGCGCCAGCAGCTTGGGAGGGCCCGGGGAGCTGTTTTTT
CASSLGGPGELFF
>TRBV6-5|NA|TRBJ2-6|NA
TGTGCCAGCAGTTATCCCGGAGGGGGGGCCAACGTCCTGACTTTC
CASSYPGGGANVLTF
>TRBV30|NA|TRBJ2-5|NA
TGTGCCTGGAGTTTCGGGGGAGTAATGGGAGAGACCCAGTACTTC
CAWSFGGVMGETQYF
>TRBV7-9|TRBD1|TRBJ2-7|NA
TGTGCCAGCAGCCTTCAAGCCGGACAGGGTTACGAGCAGTACTTC
CASSLQAGQGYEQYF
>TRBV28|NA|TRBJ2-7|NA
TGTGCCAGCAGTTTCCCCTCTTGGGGAGACTCCTACGAGCAGTACTTC
CASSFPSWGDSYEQYF
>TRBV5-1|TRBD1|TRBJ1-4|NA
TGCGCCAGCAGCCGCCAGGGACAGGCTGAAAAACTGTTTTTT
CASSRQGQAEKLFF
>TRBV3-1/TRBV3-2|TRBD1|TRBJ1-2|NA
TGTGCCAGCAGCCAAGAACAGGGGCACTATGGCTACACCTTC
CASSQEQGHYGYTF
>TRBV6-1|TRBD1|TRBJ1-3|many
TGTGCCAGCAGTGAAGTGACTGGACAGGGTGGAAACACCATATATTTT
CASSEVTGQGGNTIYF
>TRBV7-9|NA|TRBJ2-3|NA
TGTGCCAGCAGCCCCCGGGTCATACGCGACACAGATACGCAGTATTTT
CASSPRVIRDTDTQYF
>TRBV2|TRBD1|TRBJ1-6|once
TGTGCCAGCAGTCAGTCAACAGGGGGAGATTCACCCCTCCACTTT
CASSQSTGGDSPLHF
>TRBV6-6|NA|TRBJ1-6|NA
TGTGCCAGCAATACCGGGAATTCACCCCTCCACTTT
CASNTGNSPLHF
>TRBV18|NA|TRBJ1-3|NA
TGTGCCAGCTCACCAGACAGGGGAAACACCATATATTTT
CASSPDRGNTIYF
>TRBV6-5|TRBD1|TRBJ1-2|NA
TGTGCCAGCAGTCTCGACAGGGGGCGTCGTTATGGCTACACCTTC
CASSLDRGRRYGYTF
>TRBV6-2/TRBV6-3|NA|TRBJ2-2|NA
TGTGCCAGCAGCTCCTTGTCGAACACCGGGGAGCTGTTTTTT
CASSSLSNTGELFF
>TRBV11-2|NA|TRBJ2-5|NA
TGTGCCAGCAGCACAGGCACCCAAGAGACCCAGTACTTC
CASSTGTQETQYF
>TRBV4-1|TRBD1|TRBJ1-6|NA
TGCGCCAGCAGCCATCCATCACAGGGGGGCAATTCACCCCTCCACTTT
CASSHPSQGGNSPLHF
>TRBV7-2|TRBD1|TRBJ2-7|NA
TGTGCCAGCAGCCTGATTAGGACAGGGCCGGGGAAGGACGAGCAGTACTTC
CASSLIRTGPGKDEQYF
>TRBV15|NA|TRBJ1-6|NA
TGTGCCACCAGCAGAGATCGGTCCGGGGATACACCCCTCCACTTT
CATSRDRSGDTPLHF
>TRBV11-3|NA|TRBJ1-2|once
TGTGCCAGCAGCTTAGGGAGAGGCTATGGCTACACCTTC
CASSLGRGYGYTF
>TRBV9|NA|TRBJ1-2|NA
TGTGCCAGCAGCACCCGACACAGGGGCTACACCTTC
CASSTRHRGYTF
>TRBV5-3|TRBD2|TRBJ2-2|NA
TGTGCCAGAAGCTTAAACCATCTAGCGGGAGGTGGCCCCGGGGAGCTGTTTTTT
CARSLNHLAGGGPGELFF
>TRBV7-8|TRBD2|TRBJ2-1|NA
TGTGCCAGCAGCTTAGGCGGGGGGGCCATGAATGAGCAGTTCTTC
CASSLGGGAMNEQFF
>TRBV5-6|NA|TRBJ2-2|NA
TGTGCCAGCAGCTTGGAGGGAGTTTACACCGGGGAGCTGTTTTTT
CASSLEGVYTGELFF